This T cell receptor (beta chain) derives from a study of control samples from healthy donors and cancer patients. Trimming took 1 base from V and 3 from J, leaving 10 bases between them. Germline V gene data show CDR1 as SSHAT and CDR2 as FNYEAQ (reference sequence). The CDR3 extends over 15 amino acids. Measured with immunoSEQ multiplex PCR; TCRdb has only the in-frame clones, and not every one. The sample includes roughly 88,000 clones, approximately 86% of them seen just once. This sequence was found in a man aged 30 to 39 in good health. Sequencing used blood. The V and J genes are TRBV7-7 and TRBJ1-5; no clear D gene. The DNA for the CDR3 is TGTGCCAGCAGCTTAGGTTGGCAGAACAATCAGCCCCAGCATTTT. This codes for CASSLGWQNNQPQHF.